This T cell receptor (beta chain) originates from a study of T cells in Graves' hyperthyroidism and ophthalmopathy. General study results and limits: Ophthalmopathy and stable hyperthyroidism were separated by a 13 V-J model.

What was amplified from RNA transcripts were TCR beta CDR3 regions. Carried out on the TCR CDR3, a first-round RT-PCR used the HTBI primer set. TCRdb re-called the multiplex PCR reads with MiXCR, one entry per CDR3 protein. The sample has roughly 500,000 distinct CDR3 sequences, 22% seen once. Ophthalmopathy cases scored 3 or more on the Clinical Activity Score and 4 or more on NOSPECS grade, with duration below 3 months. The study excluded patients with uncontrolled infection, other autoimmune disease, pregnancy or lactation. The PBMCs had their origin in 10 ml of fresh peripheral blood. This clonotype was seen at least ten times. Its antigen remains unidentified. With 1 base removed from V and 2 bases from J, the gap between germline ends came to 8 bases. This CDR3 comprises 14 residues.

The origin of this receptor is a woman in her seventies with Graves' ophthalmopathy. J is TRBJ1-1 and V is TRBV12-3 or TRBV12-4; no clear D gene. Material: blood. As DNA, the CDR3 is TGTGCCAGCAGTTTAGGGGATCTAAACACTGAAGCTTTCTTT. This sequence encodes CASSLGDLNTEAFF.